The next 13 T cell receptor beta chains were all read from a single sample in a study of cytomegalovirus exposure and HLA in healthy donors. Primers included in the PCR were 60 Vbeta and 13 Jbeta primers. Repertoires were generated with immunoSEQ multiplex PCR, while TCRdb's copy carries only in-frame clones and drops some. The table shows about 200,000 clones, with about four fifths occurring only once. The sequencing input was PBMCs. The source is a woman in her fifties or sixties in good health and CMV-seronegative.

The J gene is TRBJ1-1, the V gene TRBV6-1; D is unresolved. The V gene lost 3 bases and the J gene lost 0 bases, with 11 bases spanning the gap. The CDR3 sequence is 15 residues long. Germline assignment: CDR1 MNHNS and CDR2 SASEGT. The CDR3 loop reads CASSEGPAMNTEAFF. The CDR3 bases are TGTGCCAGCAGTGAGGGCCCAGCCATGAACACTGAAGCTTTCTTT.

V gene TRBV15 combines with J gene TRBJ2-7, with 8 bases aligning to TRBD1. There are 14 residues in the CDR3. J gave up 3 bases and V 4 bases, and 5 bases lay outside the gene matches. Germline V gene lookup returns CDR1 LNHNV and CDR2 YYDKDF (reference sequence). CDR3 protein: CATSTRDRSYEQYF. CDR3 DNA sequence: TGTGCCACCAGCACCCGGGACAGGAGCTACGAGCAGTACTTC.

Here the CDR3 reads CASSLAGRPYGYTF. CDR3 bases: TGTGCCAGCAGCTTAGCGGGCAGACCTTATGGCTACACCTTC. The V call is TRBV7-9, the J call TRBJ1-2; D call uncertain. CDR3 length: 14 amino acids. The germline V and J ends were trimmed by 0 bases and 5 bases, with 10 bases remaining between them. Per the germline V gene, CDR1 is SEHNR and CDR2 is FQNEAQ (reference sequence). The full variable domain, rest sourced from reference TRBV7-9 and TRBJ1-2, is DTGVSQNPRHKITKRGQNVTFRCDPISEHNRLYWYRQTLGQGPEFLTYFQNEAQLEKSRLLSDRFSAERPKGSFSTLEIQRTEQGDSAMYLCASSLAGRPYGYTFGSGTRLTVV.

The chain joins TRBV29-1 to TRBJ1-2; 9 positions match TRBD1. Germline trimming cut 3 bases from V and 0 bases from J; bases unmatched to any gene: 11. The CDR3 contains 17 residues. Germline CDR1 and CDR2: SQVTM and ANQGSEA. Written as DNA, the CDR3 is TGCAGCGTTGACGGGACAGGGTTTGGTCTAGCTAACTATGGCTACACCTTC. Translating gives CSVDGTGFGLANYGYTF.

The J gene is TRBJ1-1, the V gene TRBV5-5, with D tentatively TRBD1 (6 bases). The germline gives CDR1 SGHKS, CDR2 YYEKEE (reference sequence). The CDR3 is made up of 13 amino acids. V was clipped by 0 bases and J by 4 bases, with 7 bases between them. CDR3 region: CASSLDRATEAFF. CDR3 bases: TGTGCCAGCAGCTTGGACAGGGCCACTGAAGCTTTCTTT.

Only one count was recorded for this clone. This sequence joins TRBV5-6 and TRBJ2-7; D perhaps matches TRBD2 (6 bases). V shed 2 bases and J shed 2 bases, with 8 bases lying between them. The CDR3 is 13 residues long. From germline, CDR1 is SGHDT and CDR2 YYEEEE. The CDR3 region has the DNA TGTGCCAGCAGCTTACTAGCAGCCTACGAGCAGTACTTC. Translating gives CASSLLAAYEQYF.

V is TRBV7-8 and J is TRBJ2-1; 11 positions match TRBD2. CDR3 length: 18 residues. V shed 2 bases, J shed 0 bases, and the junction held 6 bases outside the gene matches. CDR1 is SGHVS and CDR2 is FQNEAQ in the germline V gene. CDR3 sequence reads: CASSLMRLAGSSYNEQFF. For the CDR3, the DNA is TGTGCCAGCAGCTTAATGAGACTAGCGGGGAGCTCCTACAATGAGCAGTTCTTC.

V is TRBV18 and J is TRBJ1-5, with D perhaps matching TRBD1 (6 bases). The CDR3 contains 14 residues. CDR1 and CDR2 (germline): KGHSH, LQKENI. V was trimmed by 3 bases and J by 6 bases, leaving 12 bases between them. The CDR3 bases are TGTGCCAGCTCACCCGGGACAACTTTTCAGCCCCAGCATTTT. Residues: CASSPGTTFQPQHF. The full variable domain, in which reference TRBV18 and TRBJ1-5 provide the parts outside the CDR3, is NAGVMQNPRHLVRRRGQEARLRCSPMKGHSHVYWYRQLPEEGLKFMVYLQKENIIDESGMPKERFSAEFPKEGPSILRIQQVVRGDSAAYFCASSPGTTFQPQHFGDGTRLSIL.

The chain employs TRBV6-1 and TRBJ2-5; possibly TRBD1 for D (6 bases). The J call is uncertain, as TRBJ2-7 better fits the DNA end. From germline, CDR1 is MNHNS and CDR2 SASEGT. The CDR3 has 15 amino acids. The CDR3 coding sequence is TGTGCCAGCAGTGAAGTAAGAGACAGGACCTACGAGCAGTACTTC. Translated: CASSEVRDRTYEQYF.

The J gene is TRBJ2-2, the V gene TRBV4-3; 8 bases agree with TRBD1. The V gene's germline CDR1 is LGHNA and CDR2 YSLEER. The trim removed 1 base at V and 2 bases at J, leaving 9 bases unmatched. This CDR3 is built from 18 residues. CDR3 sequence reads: CASSQGFQDRANTGELFF. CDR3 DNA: TGCGCCAGCAGCCAAGGCTTCCAGGACAGGGCAAACACCGGGGAGCTGTTTTTT.

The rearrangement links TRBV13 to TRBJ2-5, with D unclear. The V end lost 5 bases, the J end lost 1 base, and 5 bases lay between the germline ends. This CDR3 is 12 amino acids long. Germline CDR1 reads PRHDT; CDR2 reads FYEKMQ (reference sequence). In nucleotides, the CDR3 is TGTGCCAGCAGCGTTAGCCAAGAGACCCAGTACTTC. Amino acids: CASSVSQETQYF.

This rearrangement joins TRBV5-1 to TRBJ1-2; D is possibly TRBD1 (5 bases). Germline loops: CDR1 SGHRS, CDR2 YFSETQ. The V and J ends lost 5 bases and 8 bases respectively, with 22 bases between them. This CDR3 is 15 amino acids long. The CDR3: CASSWGGDVSDGYTF. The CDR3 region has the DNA TGCGCCAGCAGTTGGGGGGGGGATGTGTCGGACGGCTACACCTTC. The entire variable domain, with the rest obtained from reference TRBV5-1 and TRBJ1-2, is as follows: KAGVTQTPRYLIKTRGQQVTLSCSPISGHRSVSWYQQTPGQGLQFLFEYFSETQRNKGNFPGRFSGRQFSNSRSEMNVSTLELGDSALYLCASSWGGDVSDGYTFGSGTRLTVV.

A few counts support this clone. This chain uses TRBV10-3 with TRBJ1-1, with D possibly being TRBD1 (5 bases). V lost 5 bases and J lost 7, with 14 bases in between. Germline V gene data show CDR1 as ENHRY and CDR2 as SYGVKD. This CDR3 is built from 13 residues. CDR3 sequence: CAISSRRGFEAFF. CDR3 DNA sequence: TGTGCCATCAGTTCCCGAAGGGGCTTTGAAGCTTTCTTT.